This T cell receptor beta chain appears in the sequencing data of a study of Graves' ophthalmopathy and Graves' hyperthyroidism. Investigators amplified TCR beta CDR3 regions from RNA transcripts. Investigators did first-round RT-PCR with HTBI primers, then second-round multiplex PCR. TCRdb called the multiplex PCR reads again in MiXCR, with one record for every CDR3 protein. The sample has under 200,000 distinct CDR3 sequences, less than 45% seen once. This clonotype has a count of ten or more. The V gene lost 6 bases and the J gene lost 7 bases, with 21 bases spanning the gap. The CDR3 runs to 15 residues.

The sequence came from a woman in her thirties or forties with Graves' ophthalmopathy. Sequencing used peripheral blood. The chain has TRBV12-3 or TRBV12-4 and TRBJ1-1; the D is unclear. CDR3 sequence (DNA): TGTGCCAGCAGCACAACAACTATGTTCCAGGTTGAAGCTTTCTTT. Its translation is CASSTTTMFQVEAFF.